The rows below give T cell receptor beta chains drawn from one sample of a study of blood T cell repertoires in COVID-19. The data were produced by immunoSEQ multiplex PCR, yet TCRdb's version contains in-frame clones alone and is incomplete. The table records roughly 380,000 clones, 70% to 90% of them present only once. Sequenced: peripheral blood. These receptors came from a woman in her thirties or forties with COVID-19, enrolled during active disease. Each CDR3 is given with its conserved first and last residue. Each record gives: CDR3 length, D gene, V gene, J gene, clone size, CDR3 protein, CDR3 DNA. The D gene is left open where the match is weak. Expanded clones are given a class, and other clones once, few, many or no size at all.

len: 16; d_gene: .; v_gene: TRBV18; j_gene: TRBJ2-7; abundance: .; CDR3aa: CASSPLGGGYSYEQYF; CDR3nt: TGTGCCAGCTCACCCTTGGGCGGGGGCTACTCCTACGAGCAGTACTTC
len: 12; d_gene: .; v_gene: TRBV3-1/TRBV3-2; j_gene: TRBJ2-7; abundance: .; CDR3aa: CASSQALTIQYF; CDR3nt: TGTGCCAGCAGCCAAGCTTTGACTATTCAGTACTTC
len: 19; d_gene: TRBD1; v_gene: TRBV5-1; j_gene: TRBJ2-1; abundance: .; CDR3aa: CASSSTGTGNPGAYNEQFF; CDR3nt: TGCGCCAGCAGTTCCACCGGGACAGGGAATCCAGGAGCCTACAATGAGCAGTTCTTC
len: 11; d_gene: .; v_gene: TRBV7-8; j_gene: TRBJ2-7; abundance: .; CDR3aa: CASSFGNEQYF; CDR3nt: TGTGCCAGCAGCTTTGGCAACGAGCAGTACTTC
len: 14; d_gene: .; v_gene: TRBV18; j_gene: TRBJ1-1; abundance: .; CDR3aa: CASSPPKGGTEAFF; CDR3nt: TGTGCCAGCTCACCACCGAAGGGCGGGACTGAAGCTTTCTTT
len: 16; d_gene: .; v_gene: TRBV28; j_gene: TRBJ2-1; abundance: .; CDR3aa: CASSLLGGGSYNEQFF; CDR3nt: TGTGCCAGCAGTTTATTGGGGGGAGGCTCCTACAATGAGCAGTTCTTC
len: 14; d_gene: .; v_gene: TRBV7-2; j_gene: TRBJ2-4; abundance: .; CDR3aa: CASSFLTRENIQYF; CDR3nt: TGTGCCAGCAGCTTCCTCACGCGGGAAAACATTCAGTACTTC
len: 13; d_gene: .; v_gene: TRBV7-9; j_gene: TRBJ1-1; abundance: .; CDR3aa: CASSQPRRTEAFF; CDR3nt: TGTGCCAGCAGCCAACCAAGGCGGACTGAAGCTTTCTTT
len: 17; d_gene: TRBD1; v_gene: TRBV4-1; j_gene: TRBJ2-3; abundance: .; CDR3aa: CASSLYGAGGLTDTQYF; CDR3nt: TGCGCCAGCAGCCTCTACGGGGCAGGGGGTTTGACAGATACGCAGTATTTT
len: 15; d_gene: .; v_gene: TRBV19; j_gene: TRBJ1-5; abundance: .; CDR3aa: CASMEGTVSNQPQHF; CDR3nt: TGTGCCAGTATGGAGGGGACCGTTAGCAATCAGCCCCAGCATTTT
len: 12; d_gene: .; v_gene: TRBV3-1/TRBV3-2; j_gene: TRBJ2-7; abundance: .; CDR3aa: CASSQDRRTPYF; CDR3nt: TGTGCCAGCAGCCAAGATCGGAGGACGCCGTACTTC
len: 13; d_gene: .; v_gene: TRBV13; j_gene: TRBJ2-3; abundance: few; CDR3aa: CASSANSEDTQYF; CDR3nt: TGTGCCAGCAGCGCAAACTCGGAGGATACGCAGTATTTT
len: 17; d_gene: .; v_gene: TRBV7-2; j_gene: TRBJ1-1; abundance: .; CDR3aa: CASSLTETRRLYTEAFF; CDR3nt: TGTGCCAGCAGCTTGACAGAGACACGTCGGCTCTACACTGAAGCTTTCTTT
len: 14; d_gene: .; v_gene: TRBV6-5; j_gene: TRBJ1-2; abundance: .; CDR3aa: CASSYTGPNYGYTF; CDR3nt: TGTGCCAGCAGTTATACAGGACCTAACTATGGCTACACCTTC
len: 13; d_gene: TRBD2; v_gene: TRBV27; j_gene: TRBJ2-5; abundance: .; CDR3aa: CASSLGLAETQYF; CDR3nt: TGTGCCAGCAGTCTCGGACTAGCGGAGACCCAGTACTTC
len: 17; d_gene: TRBD1; v_gene: TRBV6-1; j_gene: TRBJ2-7; abundance: .; CDR3aa: CASSDYLLGDRAYEQYF; CDR3nt: TGTGCCAGCAGTGACTACCTACTAGGGGACAGGGCCTACGAGCAGTACTTC
len: 14; d_gene: .; v_gene: TRBV2; j_gene: TRBJ1-4; abundance: .; CDR3aa: CASDRGVLNEKLFF; CDR3nt: TGTGCCAGCGATCGGGGGGTCCTGAATGAAAAACTGTTTTTT
len: 15; d_gene: TRBD1; v_gene: TRBV28; j_gene: TRBJ1-5; abundance: .; CDR3aa: CASSTTGQFDQPQHF; CDR3nt: TGTGCCAGCAGTACAACGGGACAGTTTGATCAGCCCCAGCATTTT
len: 14; d_gene: TRBD2; v_gene: TRBV5-1; j_gene: TRBJ2-7; abundance: .; CDR3aa: CASSPTSGSYEQYF; CDR3nt: TGCGCCAGCAGCCCGACTAGCGGCTCCTACGAGCAGTACTTC
len: 16; d_gene: .; v_gene: TRBV28; j_gene: TRBJ1-5; abundance: .; CDR3aa: CASSLRQGSGNQPQHF; CDR3nt: TGTGCCAGCAGTTTAAGGCAGGGGTCGGGTAATCAGCCCCAGCATTTT
len: 15; d_gene: .; v_gene: TRBV19; j_gene: TRBJ1-2; abundance: few; CDR3aa: CASSSPGGGAYGYTF; CDR3nt: TGTGCCAGTAGTAGTCCCGGGGGAGGCGCCTATGGCTACACCTTC
len: 17; d_gene: TRBD1; v_gene: TRBV27; j_gene: TRBJ1-5; abundance: .; CDR3aa: CASNPGQGTSINQPQHF; CDR3nt: TGTGCCAGCAACCCGGGACAGGGGACCTCGATCAATCAGCCCCAGCATTTT
len: 17; d_gene: TRBD1; v_gene: TRBV27; j_gene: TRBJ1-2; abundance: .; CDR3aa: CASSPSVGQGVGYGYTF; CDR3nt: TGTGCCAGCAGTCCCAGCGTCGGACAGGGGGTTGGCTATGGCTACACCTTC
len: 16; d_gene: TRBD2; v_gene: TRBV4-2; j_gene: TRBJ2-3; abundance: .; CDR3aa: CASSQDLAGGTDTQYF; CDR3nt: TGTGCCAGCAGCCAAGATCTAGCGGGGGGCACAGATACGCAGTATTTT
len: 13; d_gene: TRBD1; v_gene: TRBV19; j_gene: TRBJ2-1; abundance: .; CDR3aa: CASRGQGFNEQFF; CDR3nt: TGTGCCAGCCGGGGACAGGGATTTAATGAGCAGTTCTTC
len: 13; d_gene: TRBD1; v_gene: TRBV27; j_gene: TRBJ1-2; abundance: .; CDR3aa: CASSTGVNYGYTF; CDR3nt: TGTGCCAGCAGTACAGGGGTGAACTATGGCTACACCTTC
len: 17; d_gene: TRBD2; v_gene: TRBV27; j_gene: TRBJ2-2; abundance: .; CDR3aa: CASSLKGTILNTGELFF; CDR3nt: TGTGCCAGCAGTTTAAAGGGGACTATCCTTAACACCGGGGAGCTGTTTTTT
len: 13; d_gene: TRBD1; v_gene: TRBV12-3/TRBV12-4; j_gene: TRBJ1-5; abundance: .; CDR3aa: CASRGQGDQPQHF; CDR3nt: TGTGCCAGCAGAGGACAGGGGGATCAGCCCCAGCATTTT